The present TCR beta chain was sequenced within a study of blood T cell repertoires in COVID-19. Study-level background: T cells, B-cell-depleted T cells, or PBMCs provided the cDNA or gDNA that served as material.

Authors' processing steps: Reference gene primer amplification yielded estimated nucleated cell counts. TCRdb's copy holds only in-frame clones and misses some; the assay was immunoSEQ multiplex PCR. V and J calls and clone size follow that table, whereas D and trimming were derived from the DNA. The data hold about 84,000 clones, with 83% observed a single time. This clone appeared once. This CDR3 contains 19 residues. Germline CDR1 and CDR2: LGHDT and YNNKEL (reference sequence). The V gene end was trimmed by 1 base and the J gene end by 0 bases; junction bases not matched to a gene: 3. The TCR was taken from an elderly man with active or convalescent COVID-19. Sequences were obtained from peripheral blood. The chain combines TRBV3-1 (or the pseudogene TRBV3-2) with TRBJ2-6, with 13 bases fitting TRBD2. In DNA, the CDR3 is TGTGCCAGCAGCCAAGGACTAGCGGGAGGTTCCTCTGGGGCCAACGTCCTGACTTTC. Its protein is CASSQGLAGGSSGANVLTF.